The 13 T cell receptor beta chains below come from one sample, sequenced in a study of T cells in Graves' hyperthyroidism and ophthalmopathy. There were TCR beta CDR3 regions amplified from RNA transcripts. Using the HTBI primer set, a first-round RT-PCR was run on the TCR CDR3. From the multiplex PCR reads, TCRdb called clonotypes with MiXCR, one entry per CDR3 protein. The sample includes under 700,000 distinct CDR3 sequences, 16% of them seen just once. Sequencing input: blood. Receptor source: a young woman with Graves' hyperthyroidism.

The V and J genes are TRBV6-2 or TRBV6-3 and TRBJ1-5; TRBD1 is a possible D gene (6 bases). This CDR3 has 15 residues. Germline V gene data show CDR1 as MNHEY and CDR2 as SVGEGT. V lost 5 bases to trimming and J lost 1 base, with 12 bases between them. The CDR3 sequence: CASSAGGASNQPQHF. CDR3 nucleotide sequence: TGTGCCAGCAGTGCGGGGGGCGCGAGCAATCAGCCCCAGCATTTT.

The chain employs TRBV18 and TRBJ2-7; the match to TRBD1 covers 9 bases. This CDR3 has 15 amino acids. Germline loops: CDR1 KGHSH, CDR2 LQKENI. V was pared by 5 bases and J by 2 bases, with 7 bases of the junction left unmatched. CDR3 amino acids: CASSRDRAQTYEQYF. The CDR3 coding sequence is TGTGCCAGCTCAAGGGACAGGGCTCAGACCTACGAGCAGTACTTC.

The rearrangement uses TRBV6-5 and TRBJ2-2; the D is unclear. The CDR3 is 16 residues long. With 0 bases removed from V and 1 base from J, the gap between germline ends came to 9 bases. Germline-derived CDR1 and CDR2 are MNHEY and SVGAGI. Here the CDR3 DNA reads TGTGCCAGCAGTTACTCTGCTAGTGGGAACACCGGGGAGCTGTTTTTT. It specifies CASSYSASGNTGELFF.

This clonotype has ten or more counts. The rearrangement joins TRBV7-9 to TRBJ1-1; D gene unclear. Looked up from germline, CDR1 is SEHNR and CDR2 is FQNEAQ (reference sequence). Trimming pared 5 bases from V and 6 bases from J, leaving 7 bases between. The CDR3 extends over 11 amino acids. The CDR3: CASSRSPEAFF. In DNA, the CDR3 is TGTGCCAGCAGCAGAAGCCCTGAAGCTTTCTTT.

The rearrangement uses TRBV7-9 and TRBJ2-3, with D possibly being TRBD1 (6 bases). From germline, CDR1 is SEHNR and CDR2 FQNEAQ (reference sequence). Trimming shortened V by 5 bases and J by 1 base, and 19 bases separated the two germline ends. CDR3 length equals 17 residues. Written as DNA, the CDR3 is TGTGCCAGCAGCCATCCTTCTGGGGGCTGGGGCACAGATACGCAGTATTTT. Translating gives CASSHPSGGWGTDTQYF.

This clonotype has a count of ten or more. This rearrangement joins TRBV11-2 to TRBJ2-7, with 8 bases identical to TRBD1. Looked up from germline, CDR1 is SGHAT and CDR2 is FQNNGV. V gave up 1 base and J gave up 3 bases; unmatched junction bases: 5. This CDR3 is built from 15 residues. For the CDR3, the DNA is TGTGCCAGCAGCTTAGGTTCAGGGGGCCACTACGAGCAGTACTTC. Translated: CASSLGSGGHYEQYF.

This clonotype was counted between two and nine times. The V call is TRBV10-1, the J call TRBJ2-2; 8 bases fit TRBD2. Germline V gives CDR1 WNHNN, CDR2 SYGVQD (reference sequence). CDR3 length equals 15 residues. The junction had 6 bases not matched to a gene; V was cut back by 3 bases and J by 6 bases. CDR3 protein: CASSDREGRPGELFF. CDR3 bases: TGCGCCAGCAGTGACCGGGAGGGCCGGCCCGGGGAGCTGTTTTTT.

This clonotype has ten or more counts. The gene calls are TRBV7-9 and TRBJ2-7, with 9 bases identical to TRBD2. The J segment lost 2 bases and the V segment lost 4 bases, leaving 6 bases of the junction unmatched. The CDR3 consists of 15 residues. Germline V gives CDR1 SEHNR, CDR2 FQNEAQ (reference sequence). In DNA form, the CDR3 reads TGTGCCAGCAGCTCGCAGCGGGGGGACACCTACGAGCAGTACTTC. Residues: CASSSQRGDTYEQYF.

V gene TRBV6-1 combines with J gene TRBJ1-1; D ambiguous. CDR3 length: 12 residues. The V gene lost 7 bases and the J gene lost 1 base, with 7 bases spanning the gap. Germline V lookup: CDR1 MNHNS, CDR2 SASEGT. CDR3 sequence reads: CASTWSNTEAFF. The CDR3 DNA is TGTGCCAGCACTTGGTCGAACACTGAAGCTTTCTTT.

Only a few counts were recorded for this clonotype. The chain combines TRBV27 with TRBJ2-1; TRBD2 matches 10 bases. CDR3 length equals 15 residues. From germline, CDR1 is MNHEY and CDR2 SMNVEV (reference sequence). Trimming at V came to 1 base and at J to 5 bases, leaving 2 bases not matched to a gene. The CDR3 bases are TGTGCCAGCAGTTTATTAGCGGGGGGACACAATGAGCAGTTCTTC. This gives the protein CASSLLAGGHNEQFF.

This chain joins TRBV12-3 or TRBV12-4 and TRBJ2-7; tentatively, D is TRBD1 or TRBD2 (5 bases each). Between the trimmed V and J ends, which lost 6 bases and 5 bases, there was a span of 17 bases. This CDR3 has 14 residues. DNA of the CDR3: TGTGCCAGCAGCGTGGGGGATATTGCCGACGAGCAGTACTTC. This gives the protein CASSVGDIADEQYF.

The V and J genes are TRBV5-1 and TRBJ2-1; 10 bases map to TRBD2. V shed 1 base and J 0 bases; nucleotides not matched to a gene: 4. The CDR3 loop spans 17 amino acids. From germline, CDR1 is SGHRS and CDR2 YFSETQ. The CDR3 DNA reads TGCGCCAGCAGCTTGATGGCTAGCGGGAGCTCCTACAATGAGCAGTTCTTC. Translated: CASSLMASGSSYNEQFF. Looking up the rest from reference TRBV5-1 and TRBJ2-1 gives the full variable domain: KAGVTQTPRYLIKTRGQQVTLSCSPISGHRSVSWYQQTPGQGLQFLFEYFSETQRNKGNFPGRFSGRQFSNSRSEMNVSTLELGDSALYLCASSLMASGSSYNEQFFGPGTRLTVL.

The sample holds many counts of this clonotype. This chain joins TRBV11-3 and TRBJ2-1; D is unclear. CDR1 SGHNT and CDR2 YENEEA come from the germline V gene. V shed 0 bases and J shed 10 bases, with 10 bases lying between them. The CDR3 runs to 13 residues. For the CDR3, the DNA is TGTGCCAGCAGCTTAGAGCCCTACCGAGAGCAGTTCTTC. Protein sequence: CASSLEPYREQFF.